Below, 11 T cell receptor beta chains from the same sample are listed, as sequenced in a study of T cell clonality in common variable immunodeficiency. Measured with immunoSEQ multiplex PCR; TCRdb has only the in-frame clones, and not every one. The sample yields 55,000 or so clones, without any singletons. Sequenced material: peripheral blood mononuclear cells. These receptor sequences come from a person between 18 and 75 years old in good health.

This clone has a count of ten or more. The CDR3 here is CASRPGQGKSYTF. Partial CDR3 DNA: TGCGCCAGCAGACCGGGACAGGGAAAATCC. The rearrangement uses TRBV5-1 and TRBJ1-2; 9 bases agree with TRBD1. The sequenced fragment ends 3 residues before the CDR3 boundary, so the rest is inferred from the germline J gene. The CDR3 is made up of 13 amino acids. Germline values: CDR1 SGHRS, CDR2 YFSETQ.

This clone was observed many times. CDR3 DNA, as far as it was read: TGTGCCAGCAGCTTAAGCGTGGCCTCTGAA. It yields the protein CASSLSVASE. The complete CDR3 protein is CASSLSVASEAFF. The chain combines TRBV7-9 with TRBJ1-1; D is undetermined. The missing CDR3 end, 3 residues past where the read stops, is filled in from the germline J gene. This CDR3 is built from 13 residues. CDR1 is SEHNR, CDR2 FQNEAQ, per germline (reference sequence). Trimming shortened V by 2 bases and J by 6 bases, and 10 bases separated the two germline ends.

Ten or more counts support this clone. The read ends 3 residues early relative to the CDR3; the germline J gene fills the gap. The chain is built from TRBV5-1 and TRBJ2-2; 7 nucleotides align to TRBD1. The CDR3 loop spans 15 amino acids. After removal of 4 bases from V and 4 bases from J, the junction contained 7 bases not matched to a gene. The germline gives CDR1 SGHRS, CDR2 YFSETQ. The CDR3 spells CASSGATGTTGELFF. The sequenced CDR3 bases are TGCGCCAGCAGCGGAGCGACAGGGACCACCGGGGAG.

This clone was detected many times. The read terminates 3 residues before the CDR3 end, so the remaining end is supplied by the germline J gene. V usage is TRBV5-4 and J usage is TRBJ2-5; TRBD1 aligns across 7 bases. V shed 4 bases and J 4 bases; nucleotides not matched to a gene: 7. Germline V gene lookup returns CDR1 SGHNT and CDR2 YYREEE (reference sequence). This CDR3 has 14 amino acids. The DNA read from the CDR3 is TGTGCCAGCAGCCCGCGAGACAGGGCAGAGACC. As protein: CASSPRDRAET. The entire CDR3 sequence reads CASSPRDRAETQYF. The entire variable domain, with the rest obtained from reference TRBV5-4 and TRBJ2-5, is as follows: ETGVTQSPTHLIKTRGQQVTLRCSSQSGHNTVSWYQQALGQGPQFIFQYYREEENGRGNFPPRFSGLQFPNYSSELNVNALELDDSALYLCASSPRDRAETQYFGPGTRLLVL.

This clone came up many times. The read is 3 residues too short to cover the CDR3 end, so that end is filled in from the germline J gene. This sequence joins TRBV5-1 and TRBJ2-5; no clear D. V was pared by 2 bases and J by 3 bases, with 11 bases between. The CDR3 totals 14 residues. Looked up from germline, CDR1 is SGHRS and CDR2 is YFSETQ. The sequenced part of the CDR3 DNA is TGCGCCAGCAGCTTAGGGCTACCTAAAGAGACC. Translating it yields CASSLGLPKET. The whole CDR3 is CASSLGLPKETQYF.

This clone was counted many times. The sequence runs out 3 residues before the end of the CDR3; the remainder is reconstructed from the germline J gene. The chain links TRBV29-1 to TRBJ1-1, with TRBD1 identical over 8 bases. The germline V gene has CDR1 SQVTM and CDR2 ANQGSEA. The CDR3 contains 13 residues. With V trimmed by 6 bases and J by 5 bases, 8 bases remained unmatched. CDR3 loop: CSVRQGYVTEAFF. The CDR3 bases that were read are TGCAGCGTACGACAGGGGTATGTGACTGAA.

The sample holds many counts of this clone. The sequenced fragment ends 3 residues before the CDR3 boundary, so the rest is inferred from the germline J gene. The chain recombines TRBV11-2 with TRBJ2-5, with 7 bases identical to TRBD1. This CDR3 comprises 15 residues. In germline, CDR1 is SGHAT, CDR2 FQNNGV. J was trimmed by 2 bases and V by 2 bases; bases with no gene match: 5. CDR3 bases read: TGTGCCAGCAGCTTACACGGGACAGTACAAGAGACC. Translated, it gives CASSLHGTVQET. The CDR3 as a whole reads CASSLHGTVQETQYF.

This clone was detected ten times or more. The CDR3 extends 3 residues past the end of the read, so its final part is completed from the germline J gene. The chain carries TRBV20-1 and TRBJ1-2; 9 bases are shared with TRBD1. CDR1 is DFQATT, CDR2 SNEGSKA, per germline (reference sequence). The CDR3 has 13 amino acids. Trimming removed 5 bases from V and 6 bases from J; junction bases left unmatched: 7. Partial CDR3 DNA: TGCAGTGCTTACAGGGGGCGAGTAGATGGC. Translation gives CSAYRGRVDG. The CDR3 in its entirety is CSAYRGRVDGYTF.

This clone occurred many times. Read sequence stops 3 residues before the CDR3 end, and the germline J gene provides the missing end. J is TRBJ2-4 and V is TRBV20-1; 9 bases line up with TRBD1. CDR3 size: 12 residues. J gave up 7 bases and V 4 bases, and 2 bases lay outside the gene matches. The V gene's germline CDR1 is DFQATT and CDR2 SNEGSKA (reference sequence). The CDR3 sequence: CSATDRGNIQYF. CDR3 DNA (partial): TGCAGTGCTACTGACAGGGGGAACATT.

Worth noting for this clone: A far larger clone is just one base off, so this is likely a read error. The read ends 3 residues early relative to the CDR3; the germline J gene fills the gap. The chain employs TRBV6-1 and TRBJ2-2; TRBD1 matches at 10 bases. Germline values: CDR1 MNHNS, CDR2 SASEGT. This CDR3 is built from 15 residues. This chain's CDR3 is CVSSGGTGEVGELFF. The CDR3 bases that were read are TGTGTCAGCAGTGGGGGGACAGGGGAGGTCGGGGAG.

The table lists this clone with many counts. The CDR3 end is not reached by the read, which stops 3 residues before it; the germline J gene fills it in. V usage is TRBV20-1 and J usage is TRBJ1-1; D possibly corresponds to TRBD1 (5 bases). This CDR3 spans 15 amino acids. In germline, CDR1 is DFQATT, CDR2 SNEGSKA (reference sequence). Trimming cost V 3 bases and J 3 bases, with 17 bases left between them. The CDR3 protein is CSARPGDSIYTEAFF. CDR3 bases read: TGCAGTGCTAGGCCGGGGGATTCGATCTACACTGAA.